These 14 T cell receptor beta chains originate from one sample sequenced in a study of T cells after yellow fever vaccination. One entry per CDR3 protein results from TCRdb running MiXCR on the 5' RACE reads. The table includes around 310,000 distinct CDR3 sequences, roughly 3.5% detected once. This specimen consisted of PBMCs, obtained on the day of the yellow fever booster vaccination. Source of these receptors: a man in his late teens or twenties who received the YFV17D yellow fever vaccine.

The CDR3 DNA sequence: TGTGCCTGGACCGAGGGGGAAGTCGGAGATACGCAGTATTTT. Its translation: CAWTEGEVGDTQYF. The chain has TRBV30 and TRBJ2-3; TRBD1 is a possible D gene (6 bases). The CDR3 extends over 14 amino acids. V was trimmed by 4 bases and J by 5 bases, leaving 16 bases between them. The germline gives CDR1 GTSNPN, CDR2 SVGIG (reference sequence).

V is TRBV7-2 and J is TRBJ1-1; D gene unclear. The V and J ends lost 1 base and 0 bases respectively, with 9 bases between them. The germline CDR1 and CDR2 sequences are SGHTA and FQGNSA. This CDR3 region has 15 residues. The chain's CDR3 is CASSLGAGMNTEAFF. The CDR3 DNA reads as TGTGCCAGCAGCTTAGGGGCGGGGATGAACACTGAAGCTTTCTTT.

This clonotype was observed at least ten times. V and J are TRBV11-2 and TRBJ2-5, with TRBD2 identical over 7 bases. V trimming: 6 bases; J trimming: 4 bases; junction bases outside the gene matches: 11. Per the germline V gene, CDR1 is SGHAT and CDR2 is FQNNGV. The CDR3 covers 15 residues. CDR3 protein: CASRGMGGDAETQYF. CDR3 nucleotides: TGTGCCAGCAGGGGAATGGGGGGGGATGCAGAGACCCAGTACTTC.

This clonotype came up a few times. The V gene is TRBV2, the J gene TRBJ2-7, with 8 bases matching TRBD1. This CDR3 is built from 14 residues. Germline CDR1 SNHLY, CDR2 FYNNEI. V shed 6 bases and J 1 base; nucleotides not matched to a gene: 5. CDR3 nucleotides: TGTGCCAGCAGATTTAACAGGGGGTCCTACGAGCAGTACGTC. Residues: CASRFNRGSYEQYV.

In its sample, this clonotype was seen many times. The V and J genes are TRBV27 and TRBJ2-5; no reliable D call. Trimming pared 4 bases from V and 5 bases from J, leaving 14 bases between. This CDR3 is built from 14 residues. CDR1 is MNHEY and CDR2 is SMNVEV in the germline V gene (reference sequence). Here the CDR3 reads CASSSGPLGETQYF. CDR3 DNA: TGTGCCAGCAGTTCCGGGCCCCTAGGGGAGACCCAGTACTTC.

This clonotype was observed a few times. This sequence joins TRBV7-2 and TRBJ2-5; D uncertain. Looked up from germline, CDR1 is SGHTA and CDR2 is FQGNSA. Trimming took off 3 bases at V and 6 bases at J, with 14 bases between the two ends. The CDR3 spans 14 residues. The CDR3 is CASSFRTSRQTQYF. Written as DNA, the CDR3 is TGTGCCAGCAGCTTCCGGACCAGCAGGCAGACCCAGTACTTC.

At least ten counts were recorded for this clonotype. The CDR3 spells CASSLAGADEQYF. CDR3 nucleotide sequence: TGTGCCAGCAGCTTGGCAGGGGCCGACGAGCAGTACTTC. V is TRBV5-6 and J is TRBJ2-7; tentative D call: TRBD1 (6 bases). This CDR3 comprises 13 residues. Trimming shortened V by 0 bases and J by 5 bases, and 9 bases separated the two germline ends. Germline V gene data show CDR1 as SGHDT and CDR2 as YYEEEE.

This clonotype was counted ten times or more. The genes are TRBV4-1 and TRBJ2-7; D possibly corresponds to TRBD2 (5 bases). Trimming removed 1 base from V and 2 bases from J, with 15 bases in between. CDR1 and CDR2 from the germline V gene are MGHRA and YSYEKL. This CDR3 region has 16 residues. The CDR3 loop reads CASSQGSGIGAYEQYV. DNA of the CDR3: TGCGCCAGCAGCCAAGGATCGGGGATCGGGGCCTACGAGCAGTACGTC.

This clonotype was counted a few times. The chain recombines TRBV20-1 with TRBJ1-1; no reliable D call. Germline V lookup: CDR1 DFQATT, CDR2 SNEGSKA (reference sequence). The CDR3 has 14 residues. V was pared by 3 bases and J by 0 bases, with 11 bases between. The CDR3 here is CSASWPTLNTEAFF. For the CDR3, the DNA is TGCAGTGCTAGTTGGCCGACGCTGAACACTGAAGCTTTCTTT.

The table lists this clonotype with many counts. The chain recombines TRBV4-3 with TRBJ2-1; 10 bases line up with TRBD2. The CDR3 is 16 amino acids. The J segment lost 4 bases and the V segment lost 0 bases, leaving 3 bases of the junction unmatched. CDR1 LGHNA and CDR2 YSLEER come from the germline V gene. CDR3 region: CASSQEVAGGYNEQFF. The CDR3 nucleotides read TGCGCCAGCAGCCAAGAGGTAGCGGGGGGTTACAATGAGCAGTTCTTC.

This clonotype was observed a few times. Here the CDR3 DNA reads TGTGCCAGCAGCCCCAGGGGTAGCGGGGGCACTTCTAGCACAGATACGCAGTATTTT. It translates to CASSPRGSGGTSSTDTQYF. The chain combines TRBV6-5 with TRBJ2-3, with TRBD2 matching 9 bases. This CDR3 spans 19 amino acids. Trimming cost V 6 bases and J 0 bases; bases outside gene matches: 16. Per the germline V gene, CDR1 is MNHEY and CDR2 is SVGAGI.

This clonotype was seen repeatedly, ten times or more. The V gene is TRBV10-2, the J gene TRBJ1-1; 10 nucleotides match TRBD1. The CDR3 loop spans 14 amino acids. Germline values: CDR1 WSHSY, CDR2 SAAADI. With 4 bases clipped from V and 5 bases from J, the junction kept 4 bases outside the gene matches. The CDR3 protein is CASSVRDRGTEAFF. CDR3 sequence (DNA): TGCGCCAGCAGTGTCCGGGACAGGGGAACTGAAGCTTTCTTT.

This clonotype was picked up a small number of times. V and J are TRBV5-1 and TRBJ2-1, with TRBD2 identical over 10 bases. The CDR3 has 15 residues. The J segment lost 3 bases and the V segment lost 3 bases, leaving 3 bases of the junction unmatched. The germline V gene has CDR1 SGHRS and CDR2 YFSETQ. As DNA, the CDR3 is TGCGCCAGCAGCTACGGACTAGCGGACTACAATGAGCAGTTCTTC. It is translated as CASSYGLADYNEQFF.

This clonotype appeared many times. The chain couples TRBV10-3 to TRBJ2-5; D possibly corresponds to TRBD2 (5 bases). V lost 10 bases and J 2 bases, leaving 14 bases between the germline ends. CDR1 ENHRY and CDR2 SYGVKD come from the germline V gene. The CDR3 has 13 residues. The CDR3 sequence: CATGSVLQETQYF. The DNA for the CDR3 is TGTGCCACGGGGAGCGTATTGCAAGAGACCCAGTACTTC.